This T cell receptor beta chain originates from a study of cytomegalovirus exposure and HLA in healthy donors. Trimming at V came to 3 bases and at J to 9 bases, leaving 8 bases not matched to a gene. Germline assignment: CDR1 SGHDT and CDR2 YYEEEE. The CDR3 consists of 15 residues. The PCR employed 60 Vbeta primers together with 13 Jbeta primers. Using immunoSEQ multiplex PCR, the repertoire was profiled, and TCRdb retains in-frame clones only, with some absent. This table holds 150,000 to 200,000 clones, around 77% found once. Concerning this clone itself: The sample contains more than one DNA sequence encoding this CDR3.

The clonotype was recovered from a woman aged 25-40 years in good health and CMV-seropositive. Sequenced material: PBMCs. The V gene is TRBV5-6, the J gene TRBJ1-6, with 8 bases aligning to TRBD1. The CDR3 reads CASSSPDRVGSPLHF. DNA of the CDR3: TGTGCCAGCAGCTCACCGGACAGGGTGGGTTCACCCCTCCACTTT.